This entry describes one TCR beta chain. What it binds is not known. The CDR3 has 15 amino acids. The germline V and J ends were trimmed by 4 bases and 4 bases, with 16 bases remaining between them. Germline values: CDR1 KGHSH, CDR2 LQKENI. The sample comes from a study of blood T cells in healthy people across ages. Study-level results: It was held that the diversity estimates obtained from one million T cells were underestimates. Per million T cells, the diversity of TCR beta decreased roughly linearly as age advanced. Naive T cell percentage showed a strong correlation with the diversity of TCR beta.

A J-beta primer mix and a sample-barcoded 5' primer were used in a second PCR of about 7 to 12 cycles. TCRdb passed the 5' RACE reads through MiXCR, listing each CDR3 protein once. Here the sample spans 1.5 million to 2 million distinct CDR3 sequences, 28% being singletons. The sequenced sample consisted of blood. The sequence derives from a woman between 25 and 40 years old in good health. The V call is TRBV18, the J call TRBJ1-1; no definite D call. CDR3: CASSRSGMQITEAFF. In DNA, the CDR3 is TGTGCCAGCTCACGATCCGGGATGCAGATCACTGAAGCTTTCTTT.